This T cell receptor (beta chain) came from a study of blood T cell repertoires in COVID-19. In the study overall: Sites in the United States, Italy and Spain provided acute and convalescent COVID-19 samples. The cDNA or gDNA used as material had been derived from T cells, B-cell-depleted T cells, or PBMCs.

The germline gives CDR1 SEHNR, CDR2 FQNEAQ (reference sequence). The CDR3 contains 16 residues. The junction had 12 bases not matched to a gene; V was cut back by 8 bases and J by 2 bases. Per the original data handling: Counts of nucleated cells, estimated from reference gene primer amplification, were obtained. Here immunoSEQ multiplex PCR was the method, and the copy in TCRdb shows in-frame clones only, minus some. D and trimming were read from the DNA, whereas the V and J calls and clone size are those reported in that table. Of about 370,000 clones listed, approximately 89% are singletons. The clonotype was recovered from a woman aged 25 to 39 with COVID-19, enrolled during active disease. Sequenced sample: peripheral blood. The V call is TRBV7-9, the J call TRBJ2-1, with 7 bases fitting TRBD2. The CDR3 region has the DNA TGTGCCAGCGGTAAGGTTGGGACTACTACCTACAATGAGCAGTTCTTC. This encodes CASGKVGTTTYNEQFF.